Detailed here is one T cell receptor (beta chain). The donors, aged 6 to 90, were healthy Caucasians from Russia. This sample is drawn from a study of blood T cells in healthy people across ages. With a J-beta primer mix and a sample-barcoded 5' primer, a second PCR ran about 7 to 11 cycles. A single record per CDR3 protein comes from TCRdb applying MiXCR to the 5' RACE reads. The sample holds approximately 830,000 distinct CDR3 sequences; 62% are singletons and the top ten take 25% to 30%. Sequencing used blood. This receptor was taken from a man younger than 45 in good health.

The CDR3 region is CASRQTLSTDTQYF. The CDR3 DNA is TGTGCCAGTAGACAGACCCTGAGCACAGATACGCAGTATTTT. This chain links TRBV19 with TRBJ2-3; no reliable D call. Germline V lookup: CDR1 LNHDA, CDR2 SQIVND (reference sequence). The CDR3 consists of 14 residues. Between the trimmed V and J ends, which lost 6 bases and 0 bases, there was a span of 10 bases.